These T cell receptor beta chains were read from a single sample in a study of shared clonotypes between healthy human individuals. Profiled with immunoSEQ multiplex PCR; TCRdb holds only in-frame clones, not every one. The table includes under 550,000 clones, almost 97% detected once. The sequenced sample was naive CD4+ T cells sorted from blood. These receptors all come from a woman in her 30s in good health. Each CDR3 is given with its conserved first and last residue. A D gene is named only where the DNA matches it firmly. Not every row has a clone size; where given, it reads once, few, many or a size class.

D gene	V gene	clone size	J gene	CDR3 DNA	CDR3 protein
TRBD2	TRBV5-1	once	TRBJ2-7	TGCGCCAGCAGCTTGGGGGGTAGCGGGAAAACCTACGAGCAGTACTTC	CASSLGGSGKTYEQYF
.	TRBV18	.	TRBJ1-5	TGTGCCAGCTCAAGAGGGGATCAGCCCCAGCATTTT	CASSRGDQPQHF
TRBD2	TRBV7-2	.	TRBJ2-3	TGTGCCAGCAGCGTCGGGACTAGCGGGATAGATACGCAGTATTTT	CASSVGTSGIDTQYF
TRBD2	TRBV30	.	TRBJ2-7	TGTGCCTGGAAGTGGACTAGCGAAGCCTACGAGCAGTACTTC	CAWKWTSEAYEQYF
TRBD1	TRBV5-8	.	TRBJ1-5	TGTGCCAGCAGCCAGGGACAGCCGTTTAATCAGCCCCAGCATTTT	CASSQGQPFNQPQHF
TRBD1	TRBV28	.	TRBJ1-5	TGTGCCAGCTTCCACCATGGACAGGGAAACAATCAGCCCCAGCATTTT	CASFHHGQGNNQPQHF
.	TRBV11-1	.	TRBJ2-1	TGTGCCAGCAGCCGGGAAAAAGGTGCGGGTGGAAATGAGCAGTTCTTC	CASSREKGAGGNEQFF
.	TRBV4-1	.	TRBJ2-3	TGCGCCAGCAGCCTCGGGCGGAGTAGGATGGATACGCAGTATTTT	CASSLGRSRMDTQYF
.	TRBV5-8	.	TRBJ2-7	TGTGCCAGCAGCTTGGTGTTTTCCTACGAGCAGTACTTC	CASSLVFSYEQYF
.	TRBV6-5	.	TRBJ1-1	TGTGCCAGCAGTTCCCCGGTCACTGAAGCTTTCTTT	CASSSPVTEAFF
.	TRBV28	.	TRBJ1-2	TGTGCCAGCAGTTTATTCGGGTTTTCTAGTGGCTACACCTTC	CASSLFGFSSGYTF
TRBD2	TRBV5-4	.	TRBJ2-3	TGTGCCAGCAGCCCGACTAGCGGTAGCACAGATACGCAGTATTTT	CASSPTSGSTDTQYF
.	TRBV5-4	.	TRBJ1-5	TGTGCCAGCAGCTCCGACATAAATCAGCCCCAGCATTTT	CASSSDINQPQHF
TRBD2	TRBV28	once	TRBJ2-3	TGTGCCGGATCCAGCGGGAGGGCCCTCTTTACAGATACGCAGTATTTT	CAGSSGRALFTDTQYF
.	TRBV28	.	TRBJ2-3	TGTGCCAGCGCCGGAATGGATCTGTCAGATACGCAGTATTTT	CASAGMDLSDTQYF
TRBD2	TRBV5-4	.	TRBJ2-7	TGTGCCAGCAGCCCATCGACCGGGAGGTCCTACGAGCAGTACTTC	CASSPSTGRSYEQYF
TRBD2	TRBV7-9	once	TRBJ2-3	TGTGCCAGCAGCTTAAATCCCCGCACTAGCGGGAGGACAGATACGCAGTATTTT	CASSLNPRTSGRTDTQYF
TRBD1	TRBV2	.	TRBJ1-4	TGTGCCAGCAGCCGGGACAGGGCTACAACTAATGAAAAACTGTTTTTT	CASSRDRATTNEKLFF
.	TRBV5-1	.	TRBJ2-6	TGCGCCAGCAGCTTGGCCTCCGCGGGCAGCGGATACTCTGGGGCCAACGTCCTGACTTTC	CASSLASAGSGYSGANVLTF
TRBD2	TRBV5-1	.	TRBJ2-2	TGCGCCAGCAGCTTTCGACTAGCCCGATCTTCCGGGGAGCTGTTTTTT	CASSFRLARSSGELFF
TRBD1	TRBV7-9	.	TRBJ1-3	TGTGCCAGCACCAGTCAGGGGGCTGGAAACACCATATATTTT	CASTSQGAGNTIYF
.	TRBV19	.	TRBJ2-7	TGTGCCAGTACCCCAAATAGCGGGACAGGGTCGCGTGAGCAGTACTTC	CASTPNSGTGSREQYF
TRBD1	TRBV2	few	TRBJ1-5	TGTGCCAGCAGTAGACCGGGACAGGGACGTGGTCAGCCCCAGCATTTT	CASSRPGQGRGQPQHF
TRBD1	TRBV7-3	once	TRBJ2-7	TGTGCCAGCAGCTCGGGACAGGGCCACGAGCAGTACTTC	CASSSGQGHEQYF
TRBD2	TRBV6-1	.	TRBJ2-7	TGTGCCAGCAGTGAAGCGGGACTAGCGGGAGATGTCTACGAGCAGTACTTC	CASSEAGLAGDVYEQYF
TRBD1	TRBV5-1	.	TRBJ2-7	TGCGCCAGCAGCACCGACAGGGTCTACGAGCAGTACTTC	CASSTDRVYEQYF
.	TRBV18	.	TRBJ1-1	TGTGCCAGCTCACTTATCGGGGTGAGCACTGAAGCTTTCTTT	CASSLIGVSTEAFF
.	TRBV6-1	.	TRBJ1-5	TGTGCCAGCAAAGTCAATCAGCCCCAGCATTTT	CASKVNQPQHF
TRBD1	TRBV5-4	.	TRBJ1-5	TGTGCCAGCAGCTTTTCCGCAGGGGGCGCGAGCAATCAGCCCCAGCATTTT	CASSFSAGGASNQPQHF
.	TRBV25-1	.	TRBJ2-7	TGTGCCAGCATGGGTTACGGCGTTAACTCCTACGAGCAGTACTTC	CASMGYGVNSYEQYF
.	TRBV28	.	TRBJ2-7	TGTGCCAGCGACCGCCCCGGGATTTCGGACGAGCAGTACTTC	CASDRPGISDEQYF
.	TRBV28	.	TRBJ2-7	TGTGCCAGCAGTTTGAAGGGTCACGAGCAGTACTTC	CASSLKGHEQYF
TRBD2	TRBV11-2	.	TRBJ2-1	TGTGCCAGCAGCTTAGATCCGGGAGGACGAAATGAGCAGTTCTTC	CASSLDPGGRNEQFF
TRBD1	TRBV5-1	.	TRBJ1-1	TGCGCCAGCAGCCGCGGGACAGGCCGTGAAGCTTTCTTT	CASSRGTGREAFF
TRBD1	TRBV28	.	TRBJ1-5	TGTGCCAGCAGTCCAAAAGGGACAGGGGTTTATCAGCCCCAGCATTTT	CASSPKGTGVYQPQHF
.	TRBV7-2	.	TRBJ1-2	TGTGCCAGCAGCTTAGACCCGGCCCCAGGGGCGGACTATGGCTACACCTTC	CASSLDPAPGADYGYTF
.	TRBV2	.	TRBJ1-4	TGTGCCAGCAGTGAGACATTCTACTCTGCAACTAATGAAAAACTGTTTTTT	CASSETFYSATNEKLFF
TRBD1	TRBV7-2	.	TRBJ2-1	TGTGCCAGCAGCTCGGGGACAGGGGTTAACAATGAGCAGTTCTTC	CASSSGTGVNNEQFF
.	TRBV2	few	TRBJ1-2	TGTGCCAGCAGTTCGGCTCTTGGGGCGGGAGGCTACACCTTC	CASSSALGAGGYTF
.	TRBV6-5	.	TRBJ1-3	TGTGCCAGCAGTTACTCCCAGAATGGAAACACCATATATTTT	CASSYSQNGNTIYF
.	TRBV11-2	.	TRBJ1-1	TGTGCCAGCAGCTTAGGCAGGGTCACTGAAGCTTTCTTT	CASSLGRVTEAFF
TRBD1	TRBV4-1	.	TRBJ2-4	TGCGCCAGCAGCCGGCCCGGGACAGGGATAGCCAAAAACATTCAGTACTTC	CASSRPGTGIAKNIQYF
TRBD2	TRBV28	.	TRBJ2-1	TGTGCCAGCAGGACTAGCGGAGAGAGCTCCTACAATGAGCAGTTCTTC	CASRTSGESSYNEQFF
.	TRBV6-5	.	TRBJ2-5	TGTGCCAGCAACAACGGGGTGGAGCAGTACTTC	CASNNGVEQYF
.	TRBV6-6	.	TRBJ2-1	TGTGCCAGCAGCTACGCCCGAGGAATGAATGAGCAGTTCTTC	CASSYARGMNEQFF
.	TRBV7-9	.	TRBJ1-5	TGTGCCAGCAGCCGAAGGGGGGATCAGCCCCAGCATTTT	CASSRRGDQPQHF
TRBD1	TRBV28	.	TRBJ1-2	TGTGCCAGCAGTAGAGACAGGGTTGCTCACTATGGCTACACCTTC	CASSRDRVAHYGYTF
.	TRBV9	.	TRBJ2-1	TGTGCCAGCAGCGTAGGAGAGCCTTACCCCTACAATGAGCAGTTCTTC	CASSVGEPYPYNEQFF
.	TRBV18	.	TRBJ1-2	TGTGCCAGCTCACCTGGGCGGGACTGGGGCTACACCTTC	CASSPGRDWGYTF
.	TRBV6-1	.	TRBJ1-1	TGTGCCAGCAGGGGGACTGAAGCTTTCTTT	CASRGTEAFF
.	TRBV13	.	TRBJ2-1	TGTGCCAGCAGCCAACAGACAAACAATGAGCAGTTCTTC	CASSQQTNNEQFF